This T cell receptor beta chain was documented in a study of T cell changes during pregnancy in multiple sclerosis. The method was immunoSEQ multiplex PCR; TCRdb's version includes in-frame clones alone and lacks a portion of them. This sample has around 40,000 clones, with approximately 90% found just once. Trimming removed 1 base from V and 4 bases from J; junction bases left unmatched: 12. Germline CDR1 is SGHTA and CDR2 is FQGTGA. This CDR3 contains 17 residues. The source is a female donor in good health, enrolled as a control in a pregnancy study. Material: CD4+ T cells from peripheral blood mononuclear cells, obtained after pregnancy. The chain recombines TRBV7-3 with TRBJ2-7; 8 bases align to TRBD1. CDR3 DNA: TGTGCCAGCAGCTTAAAGGCAGGGGGCGCCCAGAGATACGAGCAGTACTTC. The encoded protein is CASSLKAGGAQRYEQYF.